This T cell receptor (beta chain) was sequenced in a study of molecular identifiers for immune sequencing clone quantification. V lost 1 base to trimming and J lost 4 bases, with 13 bases between them. The CDR3 spans 15 residues. Germline CDR1 and CDR2: SGHAT and FQNNGV. Study conclusions and caveats: Clones above 20 RNA copies contained over 98% of effector molecules but under 1% of naive ones.

Libraries of bulk TCR were made by previously described methods (with listed TCR primers). TCRdb re-called the PCR reads through MiXCR, storing one row per CDR3 protein. This sample has more than 85,000 distinct CDR3 sequences, with roughly a third found just once. On this clonotype: Its antigen is not identified.

Sample: naive CD8+ T cells from blood, with Jurkat cell RNA spiked in. Subset indicated: FACS-sorted CD8+CD4-CCR7+CD45RA+ naive T cells. The chain carries TRBV11-2 and TRBJ2-5, with D maybe TRBD2 (5 bases). This clonotype was sampled from a human donor in good health. Some libraries in this study had Jurkat cell RNA spiked in. The CDR3, as DNA: TGTGCCAGCAGCTTAGCCTATTCTGGGAGAGAGACCCAGTACTTC. Protein product: CASSLAYSGRETQYF.